The clone carrying this T cell receptor beta chain was seen repeatedly, ten times or more. The authors made TCR cDNA by 5'RACE template switching, adding a universal primer site and UMIs. TCRdb re-called the 5' RACE reads with MiXCR, one entry per CDR3 protein. The table has about 310,000 distinct CDR3 sequences, less than 4.5% seen once. These data originate in a study of T cells after yellow fever vaccination. The V gene end was trimmed by 0 bases and the J gene end by 0 bases; junction bases not matched to a gene: 6. The CDR3 has 17 residues. Germline V gene sequence: CDR1 SEHNR, CDR2 FQNEAQ (reference sequence).

The gene calls are TRBV7-9 and TRBJ2-3; 7 nucleotides agree with TRBD2. The TCR originated in a man younger than 35 who received the YFV17D yellow fever vaccine. This material consisted of PBMCs, taken on the day of the yellow fever booster vaccination. The CDR3: CASSLAWASGSTDTQYF. The CDR3 coding sequence is TGTGCCAGCAGCTTAGCGTGGGCTAGCGGCAGCACAGATACGCAGTATTTT.